This entry lists 12 T cell receptor beta chains sequenced from one sample in a study of T cells in Graves' hyperthyroidism and ophthalmopathy (dated by TCRdb to about 2019). Library preparation was by multiplex PCR. Sequenced using an Illumina HiSeq 2000. The TCR beta CDR3 regions were amplified from RNA transcripts. The TCR CDR3 was subjected to a first round of RT-PCR using the HTBI primer set and the Qiagen OneStep RT-PCR kit. TCRdb reanalyzed the raw reads on its own, using fastp at Q25 for trimming and MiXCR for clone calling, and kept in-frame beta chains. Rows with a matching CDR3 protein are joined into one entry that keeps the most common DNA and genes. In all, the sample holds under 450,000 distinct CDR3 sequences, and roughly 14% of those were seen once. The top ten constitute about a fifth of the sample. The sequenced material came from blood. These receptors came from a man younger than 40 with Graves' hyperthyroidism that later progressed to Graves' ophthalmopathy.

This clonotype was seen ten or more times. This rearrangement joins TRBV5-5 to TRBJ1-1, with 8 bases identical to TRBD1. The CDR3 has 14 amino acids. V trimming: 1 base; J trimming: 6 bases; junction bases outside the gene matches: 5. CDR1 SGHKS and CDR2 YYEKEE come from the germline V gene (reference sequence). In nucleotides, the CDR3 is TGTGCCAGCAGCTTGTTGCAGGGGGCCGCTGAAGCTTTCTTT. Translation gives CASSLLQGAAEAFF.

This clonotype was counted between two and nine times. The chain has TRBV5-4 and TRBJ2-3; TRBD2 matches at 9 bases. V was clipped by 0 bases and J by 4 bases; unmatched bases: 3. There are 15 residues in the CDR3. CDR1 is SGHNT and CDR2 is YYREEE in the germline V gene (reference sequence). CDR3 nucleotide sequence: TGTGCCAGCAGCTTGGAACTAGCGGGTCCAGATACGCAGTATTTT. As protein: CASSLELAGPDTQYF.

This clonotype was picked up one time. This chain connects TRBV14 to TRBJ1-1; no clear D. This CDR3 comprises 14 residues. Germline V lookup: CDR1 SGHDN, CDR2 FVKESK. Trimming left V 3 bases short and J 1 base short, with 9 bases between. The CDR3 nucleotides read TGTGCCAGCAGCCAGCCGCCCCCGAACACTGAAGCTTTCTTT. This gives the protein CASSQPPPNTEAFF.

This clonotype was found a few times. V gene TRBV2 combines with J gene TRBJ1-5; no firm D call. Trimming took 4 bases from V and 3 from J, leaving 19 bases between them. CDR3 size: 17 residues. CDR1 is SNHLY and CDR2 is FYNNEI in the germline V gene. In DNA form, the CDR3 reads TGTGCCAGCAGTGGAGTAAAGAATGTGGTTGACAATCAGCCCCAGCATTTT. Translated, it gives CASSGVKNVVDNQPQHF.

This clonotype came up many times. This chain joins TRBV5-1 and TRBJ1-1; no firm D call. Germline CDR1 and CDR2: SGHRS and YFSETQ. V lost 3 bases to trimming and J lost 3 bases, with 9 bases between them. The CDR3 runs 13 residues. This CDR3 reads CASSYTAYTEAFF. In DNA, the CDR3 is TGCGCCAGCAGCTATACAGCGTACACTGAAGCTTTCTTT.

This clonotype came up many times. This chain uses TRBV4-1 with TRBJ2-7; 7 nucleotides agree with TRBD1. In germline, CDR1 is MGHRA, CDR2 YSYEKL. V trimming: 0 bases; J trimming: 4 bases; junction bases outside the gene matches: 3. This CDR3 region has 14 residues. The CDR3: CASSQEPQGYEQYF. The DNA for the CDR3 is TGCGCCAGCAGCCAAGAACCACAGGGGTACGAGCAGTACTTC.

CDR3 coding DNA: TGTGCCAGCAGTCGGACAGGGGGAACCAAAAACATTCAGTACTTC. As protein: CASSRTGGTKNIQYF. This chain connects TRBV6-1 to TRBJ2-4; 10 bases are a match to TRBD1. There are 15 residues in the CDR3. Germline trimming cut 5 bases from V and 2 bases from J; bases unmatched to any gene: 3. CDR1 MNHNS and CDR2 SASEGT come from the germline V gene.

There are many counts of this clonotype. V usage is TRBV10-3 and J usage is TRBJ1-5, with D unclear. Germline-derived CDR1 and CDR2 are ENHRY and SYGVKD. The length of the CDR3 is 13 residues. V was cut by 4 bases and J by 0 bases, with 4 bases left in between. CDR3 region: CAISVDSNQPQHF. In DNA, the CDR3 is TGTGCCATCAGTGTTGATAGCAATCAGCCCCAGCATTTT.

This clonotype has a count of ten or more. J is TRBJ2-7 and V is TRBV28; 8 nucleotides line up with TRBD1. CDR1 MDHEN and CDR2 SYDVKM come from the germline V gene. The J segment lost 4 bases and the V segment lost 10 bases, leaving 9 bases of the junction unmatched. There are 13 residues in the CDR3. DNA of the CDR3: TGTGCCACCGGACAGGGCGTCCCGTACGAGCAGTACTTC. It translates to CATGQGVPYEQYF.

The chain uses TRBV7-9 and TRBJ2-3; D not certain. The CDR3 is made up of 16 amino acids. Germline CDR1 is SEHNR and CDR2 is FQNEAQ (reference sequence). Trimming pared 4 bases from V and 0 bases from J, leaving 14 bases between. The CDR3 DNA reads TGTGCCAGCAGCTCCACCCAGGACGGGAGCACAGATACGCAGTATTTT. As protein: CASSSTQDGSTDTQYF.

This clonotype has ten or more counts. The chain links TRBV12-3 or TRBV12-4 to TRBJ2-3; D not resolved. The CDR3 sequence is 16 residues long. Between the trimmed V and J ends, which lost 6 bases and 0 bases, there was a span of 16 bases. The CDR3 nucleotides read TGTGCCAGCAGCTCCAGACTGCCTCCTAGCACAGATACGCAGTATTTT. This codes for CASSSRLPPSTDTQYF.

This clonotype was seen repeatedly, ten times or more. The rearrangement joins TRBV5-1 to TRBJ2-3, with D tentatively TRBD2 (6 bases). The germline V gene has CDR1 SGHRS and CDR2 YFSETQ. The CDR3 length is 15 residues. Trimming stripped 2 bases from V and 0 bases from J, with 10 bases between. Written as DNA, the CDR3 is TGCGCCAGCAGCTTCGGAGGGCCTAGCACAGATACGCAGTATTTT. This encodes CASSFGGPSTDTQYF. Variable domain in full (rest from reference TRBV5-1 and TRBJ2-3): KAGVTQTPRYLIKTRGQQVTLSCSPISGHRSVSWYQQTPGQGLQFLFEYFSETQRNKGNFPGRFSGRQFSNSRSEMNVSTLELGDSALYLCASSFGGPSTDTQYFGPGTRLTVL.